Sequencing of this T cell receptor (beta chain) was carried out in a study of blood T cell repertoires in COVID-19. Study as a whole: Sites across the United States, Italy and Spain contributed samples from acute and convalescent COVID-19. Sources were T cells, B-cell-depleted T cells, or PBMCs; the material itself was cDNA or gDNA.

Germline CDR1 reads LNHNV; CDR2 reads YYDKDF (reference sequence). With 3 bases clipped from V and 6 bases from J, the junction kept 7 bases outside the gene matches. The CDR3 totals 14 residues. In the authors' workflow: Using reference gene primer amplification, nucleated cell counts were estimated. Here immunoSEQ multiplex PCR was the method, and the copy in TCRdb shows in-frame clones only, minus some. Clone size and V and J calls were adopted from that table, with D and trimming inferred from the DNA. The table includes approximately 70,000 clones, 88% detected once. The specimen was peripheral blood. This sequence joins TRBV15 and TRBJ1-1, with 7 bases lining up with TRBD1. This receptor was taken from a human donor in a cohort sampled during active COVID-19. The CDR3 coding sequence is TGTGCCACCAGCAGGTATCTTGACAGGGCTGAAGCTTTCTTT. Residues: CATSRYLDRAEAFF.